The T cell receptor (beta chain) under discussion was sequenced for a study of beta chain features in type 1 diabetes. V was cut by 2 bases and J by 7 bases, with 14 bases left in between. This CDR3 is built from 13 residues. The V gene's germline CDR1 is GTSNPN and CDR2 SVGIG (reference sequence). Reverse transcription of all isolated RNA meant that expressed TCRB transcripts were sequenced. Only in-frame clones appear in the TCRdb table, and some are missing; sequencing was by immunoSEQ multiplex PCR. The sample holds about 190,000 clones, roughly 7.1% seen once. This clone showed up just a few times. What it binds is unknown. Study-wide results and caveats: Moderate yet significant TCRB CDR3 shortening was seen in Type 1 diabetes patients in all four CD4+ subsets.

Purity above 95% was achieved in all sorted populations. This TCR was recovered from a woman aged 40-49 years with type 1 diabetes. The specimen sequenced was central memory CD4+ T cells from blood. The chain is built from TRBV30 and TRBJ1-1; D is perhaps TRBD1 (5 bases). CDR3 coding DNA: TGTGCCTGGAGTACCAGGGATTTCGGTGAAGCTTTCTTT. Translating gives CAWSTRDFGEAFF.